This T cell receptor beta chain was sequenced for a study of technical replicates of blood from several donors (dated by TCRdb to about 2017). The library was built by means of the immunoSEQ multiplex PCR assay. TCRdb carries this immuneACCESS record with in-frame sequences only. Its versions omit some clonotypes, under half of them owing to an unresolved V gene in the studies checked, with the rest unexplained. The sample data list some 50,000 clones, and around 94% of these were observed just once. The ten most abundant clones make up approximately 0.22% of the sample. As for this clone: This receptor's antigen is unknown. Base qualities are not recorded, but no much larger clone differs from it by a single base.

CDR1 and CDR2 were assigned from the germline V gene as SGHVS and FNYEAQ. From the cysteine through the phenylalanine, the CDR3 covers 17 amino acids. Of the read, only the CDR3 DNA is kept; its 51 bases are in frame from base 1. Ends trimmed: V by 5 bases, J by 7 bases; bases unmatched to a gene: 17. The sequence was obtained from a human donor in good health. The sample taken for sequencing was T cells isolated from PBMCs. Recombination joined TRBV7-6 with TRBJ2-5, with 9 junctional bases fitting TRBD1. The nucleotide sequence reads TGTGCCAGCAGCCCAAGCGCTGGGACAGGGCCTAGGGCGACCCAGTACTTC. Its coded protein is CASSPSAGTGPRATQYF.